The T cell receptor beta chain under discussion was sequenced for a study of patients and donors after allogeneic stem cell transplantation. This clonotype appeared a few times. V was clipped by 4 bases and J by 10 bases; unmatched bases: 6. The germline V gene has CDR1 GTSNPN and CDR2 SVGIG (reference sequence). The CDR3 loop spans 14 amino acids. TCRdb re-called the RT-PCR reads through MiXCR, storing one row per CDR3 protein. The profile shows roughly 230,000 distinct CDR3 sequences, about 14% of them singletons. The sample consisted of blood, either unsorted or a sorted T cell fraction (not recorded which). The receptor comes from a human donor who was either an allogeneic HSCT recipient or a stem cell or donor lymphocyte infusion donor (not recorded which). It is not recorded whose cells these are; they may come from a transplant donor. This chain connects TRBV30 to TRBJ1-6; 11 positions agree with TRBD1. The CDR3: CAWKTGTGGSPLHF. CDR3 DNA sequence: TGTGCCTGGAAGACCGGGACAGGGGGATCACCCCTCCACTTT.